This T cell receptor beta chain was documented in a study of early T cells in non-severe SARS-CoV-2 infection. Study outcomes and limitations: Matching against VDJdb likely underestimated virus-specific expansions, favoring anti-spike CD8.

Tagging with unique molecular identifiers was applied to individual cDNA molecules. TCRdb re-called the 5' RACE reads through MiXCR, storing one row per CDR3 protein. The table includes approximately 38,000 distinct CDR3 sequences, around 4.5% detected once. Per the germline V gene, CDR1 is SGHVS and CDR2 is FNYEAQ. Trimming took 5 bases from V and 2 from J; bases not matched to a gene: 2. This CDR3 spans 13 amino acids. This clonotype has a count of ten or more. The target antigen is unknown. This chain links TRBV7-6 with TRBJ1-1; 7 nucleotides line up with TRBD1. Source material: whole blood. This clonotype was obtained from an adult who was a healthcare worker with PCR-confirmed SARS-CoV-2 infection or an uninfected control (not recorded which). DNA for the CDR3: TGTGCCAGCAGCCCAGGGGGAAACACTGAAGCTTTCTTT. It translates to CASSPGGNTEAFF.